This T cell receptor beta chain was recorded in a study of T cell responses to AZD1222 COVID-19 vaccine. Overall study findings and caveats: Across spike, vaccine-associated CD4 TCRs were found, dominant at 160-218 and 743-854. Repertoire sampling happened only post peak T cell response.

Generated by immunoSEQ multiplex PCR, the TCRdb table keeps only in-frame clones and is missing some. The table lists approximately 130,000 clones, roughly 92% of them singletons. CDR3 length: 13 residues. Trimming stripped 5 bases from V and 6 bases from J, with 12 bases between. Germline CDR1 is SGHTA and CDR2 is FQGNSA. A note on this clone: What it binds is not known.

Second-dose intervals of approximately 4 or approximately 12 weeks were pooled. This chain links TRBV7-2 with TRBJ2-3; possible D gene TRBD1, 6 bases. The sequencing used peripheral blood, collected 28 days after the second AZD1222 dose. The TCR sequence derives from an adult who received the AZD1222 COVID-19 vaccine. Written as DNA, the CDR3 is TGTGCCAGCAGCGTAGGCCAGGGGGATACGCAGTATTTT. The encoded protein is CASSVGQGDTQYF.